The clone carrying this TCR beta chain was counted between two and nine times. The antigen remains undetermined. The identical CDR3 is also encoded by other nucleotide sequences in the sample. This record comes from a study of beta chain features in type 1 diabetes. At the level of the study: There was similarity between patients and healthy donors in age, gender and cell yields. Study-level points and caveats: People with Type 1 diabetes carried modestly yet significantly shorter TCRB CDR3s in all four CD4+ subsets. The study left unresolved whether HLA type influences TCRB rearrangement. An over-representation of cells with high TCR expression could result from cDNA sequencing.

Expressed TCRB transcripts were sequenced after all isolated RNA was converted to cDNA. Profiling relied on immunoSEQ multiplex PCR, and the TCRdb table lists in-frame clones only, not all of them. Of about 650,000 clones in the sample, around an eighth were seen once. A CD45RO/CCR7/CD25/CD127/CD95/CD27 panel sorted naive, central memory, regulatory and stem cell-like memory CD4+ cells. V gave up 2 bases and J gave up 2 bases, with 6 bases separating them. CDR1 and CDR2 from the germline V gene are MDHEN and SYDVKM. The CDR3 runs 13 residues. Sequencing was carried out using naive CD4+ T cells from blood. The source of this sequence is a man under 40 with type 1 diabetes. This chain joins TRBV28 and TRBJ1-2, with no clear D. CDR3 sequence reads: CASSLEGNYGYTF. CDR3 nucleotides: TGTGCCAGCAGTTTAGAAGGGAACTATGGCTACACCTTC.